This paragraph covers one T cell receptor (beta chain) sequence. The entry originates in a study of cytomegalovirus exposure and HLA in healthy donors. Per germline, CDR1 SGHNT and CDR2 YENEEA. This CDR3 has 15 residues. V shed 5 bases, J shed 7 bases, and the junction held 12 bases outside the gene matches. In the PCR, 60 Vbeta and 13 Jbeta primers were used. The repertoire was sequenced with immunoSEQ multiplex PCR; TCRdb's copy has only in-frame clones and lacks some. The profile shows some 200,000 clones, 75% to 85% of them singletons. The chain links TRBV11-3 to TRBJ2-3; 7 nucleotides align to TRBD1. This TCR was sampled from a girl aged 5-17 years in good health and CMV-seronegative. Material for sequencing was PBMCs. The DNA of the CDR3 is TGTGCCAGCAGCCGTACAGGGGACGTGGGGAATACGCAGTATTTT. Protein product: CASSRTGDVGNTQYF. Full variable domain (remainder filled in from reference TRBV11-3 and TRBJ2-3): EAGVVQSPRYKIIEKKQPVAFWCNPISGHNTLYWYLQNLGQGPELLIRYENEEAVDDSQLPKDRFSAERLKGVDSTLKIQPAELGDSAVYLCASSRTGDVGNTQYFGPGTRLTVL.